This TCR beta chain stems from a study of T cells in Graves' hyperthyroidism and ophthalmopathy. General study results and limits: Ophthalmopathy was predicted by the model a median of approximately 6 months ahead of onset.

Remarks on this clonotype: What it binds is not known. This may stem from a read error, because a much larger clone lies one nucleotide away.

Amplified regions were TCR beta CDR3 sequences from RNA transcripts. During a first-round RT-PCR of the TCR CDR3, the HTBI primer set was used. TCRdb ran MiXCR on the multiplex PCR reads and lists one entry per CDR3 protein. The profile covers about 590,000 distinct CDR3 sequences, with more than 15% appearing a single time and under 8% taken by the ten largest. CDR1 and CDR2 from the germline V gene are ENHRY and SYGVKD. J was trimmed by 2 bases and V by 10 bases; bases with no gene match: 10. The CDR3 contains 15 residues. V is TRBV10-3 and J is TRBJ1-2; 10 bases fit TRBD1. The TCR sequence derives from a woman aged 25 to 45 with Graves' hyperthyroidism. The sample was blood. CDR3 sequence: CASRQGAGVNYGYTF. The CDR3 DNA follows: TGTGCCAGCAGACAGGGGGCCGGGGTCAACTATGGCTACACCTTC.